This T cell receptor (beta chain) was sequenced for a study of identical twins. With no exceptions, donors were healthy Caucasians. Each CDR3 protein gets one entry after TCRdb re-called the 5' RACE reads with MiXCR. The table lists 450,000 or so distinct CDR3 sequences, roughly a quarter of them singletons. Trimming left V 5 bases short and J 2 bases short, with 5 bases between. CDR3 size: 12 residues. This sample was also put to use in a study of T cells expressing NK-cell markers. Turning to that study: Seven of the eight sequenced donors were HCMV-seropositive; one was seronegative. HCMV specificity was not established for the expanded NKG2C+ T cell clones.

This TCR came from a woman between 18 and 29 years old in good health. The sample taken for sequencing was CD4+ T cells sorted from blood. V is TRBV12-3 or TRBV12-4 and J is TRBJ2-3; D not resolved. The CDR3 DNA reads as TGTGCCAGCAGTCCGGCCACAGATACGCAGTATTTT. The encoded protein is CASSPATDTQYF.